This T cell receptor (beta chain) was identified during a study of cytomegalovirus exposure and HLA in healthy donors. Broader study findings: Reports indicated that the classifier achieved high specificity and sensitivity in diagnosing cytomegalovirus status. Analyzed later, most CMV-associated TCR beta chains appeared HLA-restricted.

A multiplex PCR was run with 60 Vbeta primers and 13 Jbeta primers. The protocol was immunoSEQ multiplex PCR, while the TCRdb copy is restricted to in-frame clones and leaves out a portion. The table has about 130,000 clones, about 81% seen once. Regarding this clone: The antigen is not known.

The clonotype was recovered from a woman in her 30s in good health and CMV-seronegative. Material: PBMCs.

This CDR3 is CASSRTGAEQYF. As DNA, the CDR3 is TGTGCCAGCAGCCGGACAGGGGCCGAGCAGTACTTC. The chain carries TRBV7-6 and TRBJ2-7, with 9 bases identical to TRBD1. The CDR3 is 12 residues long. J was trimmed by 6 bases and V by 5 bases; bases with no gene match: 2. Germline V gene sequence: CDR1 SGHVS, CDR2 FNYEAQ.